This is a list of T cell receptor beta chains from one sample in a study of glioma-infiltrating T cells after dendritic cell vaccination. The protocol was immunoSEQ multiplex PCR, while the TCRdb copy is restricted to in-frame clones and leaves out a portion. The sample shows fewer than 30,000 clones, just under 90% of them seen only once. The specimen was blood, collected after dendritic cell vaccination. The receptor set was obtained from a human donor with glioblastoma. The CDR3 runs from the conserved cysteine through the conserved F or W. Fields, in order: CDR3 DNA, CDR3 protein, D gene, J gene, clone size, V gene. A D gene is named only where the DNA matches it firmly. Size is stated for part of the rows, as once, few or many counts, or as a class when the clone is expanded.

CDR3nt: TGCGCCAGCAGCCAAACGGCGGGACAGGGGAGTTATCAGCCCCAGCATTTT; CDR3aa: CASSQTAGQGSYQPQHF; d_gene: TRBD1; j_gene: TRBJ1-5; abundance: once; v_gene: TRBV4-1
CDR3nt: TGCGCCAGCAGACAGGTCCCCGGCACTGAAGCTTTCTTT; CDR3aa: CASRQVPGTEAFF; d_gene: -; j_gene: TRBJ1-1; abundance: -; v_gene: TRBV4-1
CDR3nt: TGCGCCAGCAGTTTGACCGGGACTAGCGAGAACATTCAGTACTTC; CDR3aa: CASSLTGTSENIQYF; d_gene: TRBD2; j_gene: TRBJ2-4; abundance: -; v_gene: TRBV5-1
CDR3nt: TGTGCCAGCAGCTTGGGGAGTGTGGGGTCCAACTACGAGCAGTACTTC; CDR3aa: CASSLGSVGSNYEQYF; d_gene: -; j_gene: TRBJ2-7; abundance: -; v_gene: TRBV7-8
CDR3nt: TGTGCCAGCAGAACGGGACAGGGGGCTACCTACTATGGCTACACCTTC; CDR3aa: CASRTGQGATYYGYTF; d_gene: TRBD1; j_gene: TRBJ1-2; abundance: -; v_gene: TRBV6-6
CDR3nt: TGTGCCAGCTCACCAGGGGCGACAGATACGCAGTATTTT; CDR3aa: CASSPGATDTQYF; d_gene: -; j_gene: TRBJ2-3; abundance: -; v_gene: TRBV18
CDR3nt: TGTGCCAGCAGCTTGGTGGGGGGGCGAAATGAGCAGTTCTTC; CDR3aa: CASSLVGGRNEQFF; d_gene: -; j_gene: TRBJ2-1; abundance: -; v_gene: TRBV5-5
CDR3nt: TGTGCCAGCAGTGGGAGAAGGGACATCAATGAAAAACTGTTTTTT; CDR3aa: CASSGRRDINEKLFF; d_gene: -; j_gene: TRBJ1-4; abundance: -; v_gene: TRBV6-1
CDR3nt: TGTGCCAGCACCCGCGAGGGAGGTTCACCCCTCCACTTT; CDR3aa: CASTREGGSPLHF; d_gene: -; j_gene: TRBJ1-6; abundance: -; v_gene: TRBV7-9
CDR3nt: TGTGCCAGCAGTGAAAGGGGGAGGGCCTCTGCCGATTATAATTCACCCCTCCACTTT; CDR3aa: CASSERGRASADYNSPLHF; d_gene: -; j_gene: TRBJ1-6; abundance: -; v_gene: TRBV6-1
CDR3nt: TGTGCCAGCAGTGGGACTAGCGGGGGGCCGGTTCATGCGGATACGCAGTATTTT; CDR3aa: CASSGTSGGPVHADTQYF; d_gene: TRBD2; j_gene: TRBJ2-3; abundance: -; v_gene: TRBV6-1
CDR3nt: TGCGCCAGCACCGGGGGACTAGCGGACAACAATGAGCAGTTCTTC; CDR3aa: CASTGGLADNNEQFF; d_gene: TRBD2; j_gene: TRBJ2-1; abundance: once; v_gene: TRBV10-1
CDR3nt: TGTGCCAGCAGCTCAGAGAACACTGAAGCTTTCTTT; CDR3aa: CASSSENTEAFF; d_gene: -; j_gene: TRBJ1-1; abundance: -; v_gene: TRBV7-9
CDR3nt: TGTGCCAGCCAGTACCAAGAGACCCAGTACTTC; CDR3aa: CASQYQETQYF; d_gene: -; j_gene: TRBJ2-5; abundance: -; v_gene: TRBV2
CDR3nt: TGTGCCAGTAGTATGGAGACAGGCCCCCAGCATTTT; CDR3aa: CASSMETGPQHF; d_gene: -; j_gene: TRBJ1-5; abundance: -; v_gene: TRBV19
CDR3nt: TGTGCCATCAGTGAGTCGGGGGGAAACGGGAGGCCCCAGCATTTT; CDR3aa: CAISESGGNGRPQHF; d_gene: -; j_gene: TRBJ1-5; abundance: -; v_gene: TRBV10-3
CDR3nt: TGTGCCAGTACCAACCGACAGGAACATCAGCCCCAGCATTTT; CDR3aa: CASTNRQEHQPQHF; d_gene: -; j_gene: TRBJ1-5; abundance: -; v_gene: TRBV19
CDR3nt: TGTGCCAGCAGTCAGAGTACAGGTAACACCGGGGAGCTGTTTTTT; CDR3aa: CASSQSTGNTGELFF; d_gene: -; j_gene: TRBJ2-2; abundance: -; v_gene: TRBV5-4
CDR3nt: TGTGCCAGCAAACTCCAGGGGTCGCCCGGCGAGACCCAGTACTTC; CDR3aa: CASKLQGSPGETQYF; d_gene: -; j_gene: TRBJ2-5; abundance: -; v_gene: TRBV2
CDR3nt: TGTGCCAGCAGCTTAGGACTAGCGGTTAACACCGGGGAGCTGTTTTTT; CDR3aa: CASSLGLAVNTGELFF; d_gene: TRBD2; j_gene: TRBJ2-2; abundance: -; v_gene: TRBV7-2
CDR3nt: TGTGCCAGCAGCGCCTCGACGGGGAGCACAGATACGCAGTATTTT; CDR3aa: CASSASTGSTDTQYF; d_gene: -; j_gene: TRBJ2-3; abundance: -; v_gene: TRBV9
CDR3nt: TGCGCCAGCAGCTTGGCCTCTTCGGCAGGGGTGAGCTCTGGAAACACCATATATTTT; CDR3aa: CASSLASSAGVSSGNTIYF; d_gene: -; j_gene: TRBJ1-3; abundance: -; v_gene: TRBV5-1
CDR3nt: TGTGCCAGCAGCCTGGGGACAGGGGGCAGTAGCTATGGCTACACCTTC; CDR3aa: CASSLGTGGSSYGYTF; d_gene: TRBD1; j_gene: TRBJ1-2; abundance: -; v_gene: TRBV11-2
CDR3nt: TGTGCCAGCAGCCAAGAAATTCCCCAGGCGGAGCAGTACTTC; CDR3aa: CASSQEIPQAEQYF; d_gene: -; j_gene: TRBJ2-7; abundance: -; v_gene: TRBV14
CDR3nt: TGTGCCAGCAGCCGCCAGGGGCAGACCGGGGAGCTGTTTTTT; CDR3aa: CASSRQGQTGELFF; d_gene: -; j_gene: TRBJ2-2; abundance: -; v_gene: TRBV5-6
CDR3nt: TGTGCCAGCAGCTCGTCCCGGGGGGGCTCAAGCTCCTACGAGCAGTACTTC; CDR3aa: CASSSSRGGSSSYEQYF; d_gene: TRBD2; j_gene: TRBJ2-7; abundance: -; v_gene: TRBV5-6
CDR3nt: TGTGCCAGCAGCTCTCGCCTATCTGGAAACACCATATATTTT; CDR3aa: CASSSRLSGNTIYF; d_gene: -; j_gene: TRBJ1-3; abundance: -; v_gene: TRBV13
CDR3nt: TGTGCCAGCAGTTACTCGGACAAAGCCTACGAGCAGTACTTC; CDR3aa: CASSYSDKAYEQYF; d_gene: -; j_gene: TRBJ2-7; abundance: -; v_gene: TRBV6-5
CDR3nt: TGCGCCAGCAGTCGAGTGACTAGCGGGGGTGCAGATACGCAGTATTTT; CDR3aa: CASSRVTSGGADTQYF; d_gene: TRBD2; j_gene: TRBJ2-3; abundance: -; v_gene: TRBV4-1
CDR3nt: TGTGCCAGCAGGGGACAGGGGAGCACTGAAGCTTTCTTT; CDR3aa: CASRGQGSTEAFF; d_gene: TRBD1; j_gene: TRBJ1-1; abundance: -; v_gene: TRBV6-1
CDR3nt: TGTGCCAGCAGCCCAAGAATAAGAGGGCTAGCGATGAGCACAGATACGCAGTATTTT; CDR3aa: CASSPRIRGLAMSTDTQYF; d_gene: -; j_gene: TRBJ2-3; abundance: once; v_gene: TRBV7-8
CDR3nt: TGTGCCAGCGGGGAGGGTCTAAGGGACACTGAAGCTTTCTTT; CDR3aa: CASGEGLRDTEAFF; d_gene: -; j_gene: TRBJ1-1; abundance: -; v_gene: TRBV18
CDR3nt: TGTGCCAGCAGCTTGAGGGGGACTGAAGCTTTCTTT; CDR3aa: CASSLRGTEAFF; d_gene: -; j_gene: TRBJ1-1; abundance: -; v_gene: TRBV5-6
CDR3nt: TGTGCCAGCAGCTCCCTCAGGGGGTCTGAAAAACTGTTTTTT; CDR3aa: CASSSLRGSEKLFF; d_gene: TRBD1; j_gene: TRBJ1-4; abundance: -; v_gene: TRBV7-2
CDR3nt: TGTGCCAGCAGGCGGGGCCAGATGGGTTTCTACGAGCAGTACTTC; CDR3aa: CASRRGQMGFYEQYF; d_gene: -; j_gene: TRBJ2-7; abundance: -; v_gene: TRBV25-1
CDR3nt: TGTGCCAGCAGTCCTCTCGATAATTCACCCCTCCACTTT; CDR3aa: CASSPLDNSPLHF; d_gene: -; j_gene: TRBJ1-6; abundance: -; v_gene: TRBV27
CDR3nt: TGTGCCAGCAGCTTACGGGGGAGCAATCAGCCCCAGCATTTT; CDR3aa: CASSLRGSNQPQHF; d_gene: -; j_gene: TRBJ1-5; abundance: -; v_gene: TRBV7-9
CDR3nt: TGTGCCAGCAGCTGGACAGGGGACTCCTACGAGCAGTACTTC; CDR3aa: CASSWTGDSYEQYF; d_gene: TRBD1; j_gene: TRBJ2-7; abundance: -; v_gene: TRBV5-4
CDR3nt: TGTGCCAGCAGCCCCCGGACAGGAAGGAACTATGGCTACACCTTC; CDR3aa: CASSPRTGRNYGYTF; d_gene: TRBD1; j_gene: TRBJ1-2; abundance: -; v_gene: TRBV7-9
CDR3nt: TGTGCCAGTAGTATAGGGCGGCTACAGCCCCAGCATTTT; CDR3aa: CASSIGRLQPQHF; d_gene: -; j_gene: TRBJ1-5; abundance: -; v_gene: TRBV19
CDR3nt: TGTGCCAGCTCACCGTCCCAGGGAGAGACCCAGTACTTC; CDR3aa: CASSPSQGETQYF; d_gene: -; j_gene: TRBJ2-5; abundance: -; v_gene: TRBV18
CDR3nt: TGCGCCAGCAGCTTGGACAGATACAATGAGCAGTTCTTC; CDR3aa: CASSLDRYNEQFF; d_gene: -; j_gene: TRBJ2-1; abundance: -; v_gene: TRBV5-1
CDR3nt: TGCGCCAGCAGCTTGGTTCCGGCCGGGAGCTCCTACAATGAGCAGTTCTTC; CDR3aa: CASSLVPAGSSYNEQFF; d_gene: -; j_gene: TRBJ2-1; abundance: -; v_gene: TRBV5-1
CDR3nt: TGTGCCAGCAGGGGACAGGTAAACTACGAGCAGTACTTC; CDR3aa: CASRGQVNYEQYF; d_gene: TRBD1; j_gene: TRBJ2-7; abundance: few; v_gene: TRBV5-6
CDR3nt: TGTGCCAGCAGCTCCGGTCCGGGGAGCACAGATACGCAGTATTTT; CDR3aa: CASSSGPGSTDTQYF; d_gene: -; j_gene: TRBJ2-3; abundance: once; v_gene: TRBV11-2
CDR3nt: TGTGCCAGCAGCTTAGCTAGCGGGGGGGCGGGAAGGACAGATACGCAGTATTTT; CDR3aa: CASSLASGGAGRTDTQYF; d_gene: TRBD2; j_gene: TRBJ2-3; abundance: -; v_gene: TRBV7-2
CDR3nt: TGTGCCAGCGGAGACAGTTTGAACACTGAAGCTTTCTTT; CDR3aa: CASGDSLNTEAFF; d_gene: -; j_gene: TRBJ1-1; abundance: -; v_gene: TRBV11-2
CDR3nt: TGTGCCAGCAGCTTCGGACTTAACACCGGGGAGCTGTTTTTT; CDR3aa: CASSFGLNTGELFF; d_gene: -; j_gene: TRBJ2-2; abundance: -; v_gene: TRBV7-2
CDR3nt: TGTGCCAGTAAAATCGACAGTCTATATGGCTACACCTTC; CDR3aa: CASKIDSLYGYTF; d_gene: -; j_gene: TRBJ1-2; abundance: few; v_gene: TRBV6-1
CDR3nt: TGTGCCAGCAGTGAGGGGTGGAGGGACACCGGGGAGCTGTTTTTT; CDR3aa: CASSEGWRDTGELFF; d_gene: -; j_gene: TRBJ2-2; abundance: -; v_gene: TRBV6-1
CDR3nt: TGTGCCATCAGTGAGTCTTCTTTTGGAGCGGGGCCCAACAATGAGCAGTTCTTC; CDR3aa: CAISESSFGAGPNNEQFF; d_gene: TRBD2; j_gene: TRBJ2-1; abundance: once; v_gene: TRBV10-3
CDR3nt: TGTGCCAGCAGCCAACAGAGTACTAACTATGGCTACACCTTC; CDR3aa: CASSQQSTNYGYTF; d_gene: -; j_gene: TRBJ1-2; abundance: -; v_gene: TRBV7-8
CDR3nt: TGTGCCAGCAGTTACGCAGGGGGATCCACTGAAGCTTTCTTT; CDR3aa: CASSYAGGSTEAFF; d_gene: TRBD1; j_gene: TRBJ1-1; abundance: -; v_gene: TRBV6-6
CDR3nt: TGTGCCAGCTCACCTTCTTTGAAGGGGGCCTACAATGAGCAGTTCTTC; CDR3aa: CASSPSLKGAYNEQFF; d_gene: -; j_gene: TRBJ2-1; abundance: -; v_gene: TRBV18
CDR3nt: TGTGCCAGCAGCCTGGGGGCCAGCAATGAGCAGTTCTTC; CDR3aa: CASSLGASNEQFF; d_gene: -; j_gene: TRBJ2-1; abundance: once; v_gene: TRBV5-6
CDR3nt: TGTGCCAGCACAGAGGGGGCAGCCCGGCGGCTTTTCTTT; CDR3aa: CASTEGAARRLFF; d_gene: TRBD1; j_gene: TRBJ1-1; abundance: -; v_gene: TRBV2
CDR3nt: TGTGCCAGCAGTGCGGGACTAGCGGACACAGATACGCAGTATTTT; CDR3aa: CASSAGLADTDTQYF; d_gene: TRBD2; j_gene: TRBJ2-3; abundance: -; v_gene: TRBV2
CDR3nt: TGTGCCAGCAGTGAACCAATCGACAGGGTGCTCTTCGCCGGGGAGCTGTTTTTT; CDR3aa: CASSEPIDRVLFAGELFF; d_gene: TRBD1; j_gene: TRBJ2-2; abundance: -; v_gene: TRBV6-1
CDR3nt: TGTGCCACCAGCTCCCTCCTGTCGGTCACCGGGGAGCTGTTTTTT; CDR3aa: CATSSLLSVTGELFF; d_gene: -; j_gene: TRBJ2-2; abundance: few; v_gene: TRBV15